This T cell receptor (beta chain) was obtained from a study of shared clonotypes between healthy human individuals. Using immunoSEQ multiplex PCR, the repertoire was profiled, and TCRdb retains in-frame clones only, with some absent. Here the sample spans 2 million to 2.5 million clones, over 85% being singletons. The CDR3 contains 11 residues. The V and J ends lost 2 bases and 8 bases respectively, with 7 bases between them. CDR1 is SGHDT and CDR2 is YYEEEE in the germline V gene. The J gene is TRBJ1-2, the V gene TRBV5-6; D remains unclear. The sample comprised naive CD4+ T cells from PBMCs. As for subset: CD45RA+ positively selected. The source of this sequence is a man aged 18 to 30 in good health. Some clones in this sample may be carry-over from other donors' samples. In DNA, the CDR3 is TGTGCCAGCAGCTTCGCGGGGGGCTACACCTTC. Its translation is CASSFAGGYTF.